This T cell receptor (beta chain) was captured in a study of control samples from healthy donors and cancer patients. The germline V and J ends were trimmed by 1 base and 4 bases, with 14 bases remaining between them. The germline V gene encodes CDR1 SGHTA and CDR2 FQGNSA. The CDR3 runs to 15 residues. Some clones are missing from TCRdb's copy, which holds only in-frame ones; the method was immunoSEQ multiplex PCR. This sample yields some 130,000 clones, of which 85% to 90% are seen a single time; more than 6.5% belongs to the top ten. The source of this sequence is a man aged 50-59 years with head and neck cancer. The V gene is TRBV7-2, the J gene TRBJ2-7, with D possibly being TRBD1 (6 bases). Sequencing was carried out using PBMCs. CDR3 in amino acids: CASSLDRDVWYEQYF. CDR3 sequence (DNA): TGTGCCAGCAGCTTAGACAGGGACGTCTGGTACGAGCAGTACTTC.